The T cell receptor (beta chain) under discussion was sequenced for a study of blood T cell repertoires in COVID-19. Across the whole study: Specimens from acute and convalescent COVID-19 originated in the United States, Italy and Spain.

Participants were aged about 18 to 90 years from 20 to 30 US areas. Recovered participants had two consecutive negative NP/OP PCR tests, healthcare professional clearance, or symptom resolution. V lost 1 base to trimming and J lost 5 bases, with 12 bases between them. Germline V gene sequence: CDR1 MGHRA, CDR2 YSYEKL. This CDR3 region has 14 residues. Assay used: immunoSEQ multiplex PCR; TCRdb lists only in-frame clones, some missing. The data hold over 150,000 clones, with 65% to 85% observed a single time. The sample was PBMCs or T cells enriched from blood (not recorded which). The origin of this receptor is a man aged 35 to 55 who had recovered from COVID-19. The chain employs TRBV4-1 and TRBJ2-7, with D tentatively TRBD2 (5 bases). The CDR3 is CASSQVPGIDEQYF. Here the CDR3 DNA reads TGCGCCAGCAGCCAAGTGCCGGGGATCGACGAGCAGTACTTC.